This paragraph reports one TCR beta chain. The antigen remains undetermined. The record originates from a study of CD8 T cells in Susac syndrome. Study-wide points: The peak of CD8+ clonal expansion in Susac was seen in TEMRA cells and active patients.

This CDR3 has 12 residues. V was trimmed by 10 bases and J by 1 base, leaving 11 bases between them. Germline V CDR1 and CDR2: MNHEY, SMNVEV (reference sequence). CD8+ and CD4+ blood T cells underwent TCR beta sequencing. Random hexamers were used to reverse transcribe an amount of about 0.45 to 1 ug RNA. TCRdb re-called the immunoSEQ multiplex PCR reads with MiXCR, one entry per CDR3 protein. The table includes 85,000 to 120,000 distinct CDR3 sequences, 94% detected once. J is TRBJ2-7 and V is TRBV27; the D gene is possibly TRBD1 (6 bases). The receptor was derived from a human donor with Susac syndrome. The sample comprised CD8+ T cells from PBMCs. Here the CDR3 DNA reads TGTGCCACGGCGGACAGATCCTACGAGCAGTACTTC. It translates to CATADRSYEQYF.